This T cell receptor (beta chain) was recorded in a study of cytomegalovirus exposure and HLA in healthy donors. Vbeta (60) and Jbeta (13) primers were used in the PCR. Libraries were prepared by immunoSEQ multiplex PCR; TCRdb keeps only in-frame clonotypes and omits some of them. The data contain roughly 160,000 clones, roughly 80% of them singletons. Study-wide results and limits: Researchers catalogued over 150 TCR beta chains as cytomegalovirus-associated. Of the V segments, some could not be distinguished, including TRBV6-2 and TRBV6-3, and were excluded.

V trimming: 5 bases; J trimming: 4 bases; junction bases outside the gene matches: 3. This CDR3 is built from 14 residues. The germline V gene has CDR1 SEHNR and CDR2 FQNEAQ (reference sequence). A word on this clone: As yet, its antigen is unknown.

This TCR was recovered from a man in his fifties in good health and CMV-seropositive. The genes are TRBV7-9 and TRBJ1-2, with 11 positions matching TRBD1. Sample: PBMCs. As DNA, the CDR3 is TGTGCCAGCAGCCAGGACAGGGGGCCCTATGGCTACACCTTC. Amino acids: CASSQDRGPYGYTF.